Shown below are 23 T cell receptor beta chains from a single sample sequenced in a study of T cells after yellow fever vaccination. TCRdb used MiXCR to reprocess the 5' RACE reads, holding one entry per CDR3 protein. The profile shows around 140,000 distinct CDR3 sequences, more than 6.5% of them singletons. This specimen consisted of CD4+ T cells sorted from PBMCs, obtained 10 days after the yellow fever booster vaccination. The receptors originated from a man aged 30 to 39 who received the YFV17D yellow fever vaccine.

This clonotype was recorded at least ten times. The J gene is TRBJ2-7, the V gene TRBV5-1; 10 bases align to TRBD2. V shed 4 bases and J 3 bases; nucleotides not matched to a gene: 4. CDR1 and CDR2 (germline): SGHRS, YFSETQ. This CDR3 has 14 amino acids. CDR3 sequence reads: CASSAGLASYEQYF. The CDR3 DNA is TGCGCCAGCAGCGCGGGACTAGCGAGCTACGAGCAGTACTTC.

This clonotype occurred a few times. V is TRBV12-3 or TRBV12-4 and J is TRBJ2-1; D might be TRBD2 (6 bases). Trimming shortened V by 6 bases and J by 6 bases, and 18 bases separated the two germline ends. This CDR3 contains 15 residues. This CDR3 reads CASRLQAGTGNEQFF. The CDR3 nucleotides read TGTGCCAGCAGACTTCAAGCGGGTACGGGCAATGAGCAGTTCTTC.

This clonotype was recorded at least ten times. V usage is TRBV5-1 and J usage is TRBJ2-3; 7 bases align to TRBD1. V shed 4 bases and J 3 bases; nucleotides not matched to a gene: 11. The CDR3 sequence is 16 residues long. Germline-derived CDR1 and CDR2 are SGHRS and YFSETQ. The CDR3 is CASSSRQGFKTDTQYF. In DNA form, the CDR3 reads TGCGCCAGCAGCAGTCGACAGGGCTTTAAGACAGATACGCAGTATTTT.

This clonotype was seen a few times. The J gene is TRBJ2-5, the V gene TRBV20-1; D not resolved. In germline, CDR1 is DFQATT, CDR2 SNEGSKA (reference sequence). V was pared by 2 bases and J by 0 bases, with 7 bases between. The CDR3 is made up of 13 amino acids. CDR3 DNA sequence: TGCAGTGCTAGAATGGCGGACCAAGAGACCCAGTACTTC. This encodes CSARMADQETQYF.

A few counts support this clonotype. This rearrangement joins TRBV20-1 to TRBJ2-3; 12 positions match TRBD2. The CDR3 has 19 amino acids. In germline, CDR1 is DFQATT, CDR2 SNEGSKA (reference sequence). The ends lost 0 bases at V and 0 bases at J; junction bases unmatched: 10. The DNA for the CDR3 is TGCAGTGCTAGAGATACGTTCCTGGGACTAGCGGGTAGCACAGATACGCAGTATTTT. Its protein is CSARDTFLGLAGSTDTQYF.

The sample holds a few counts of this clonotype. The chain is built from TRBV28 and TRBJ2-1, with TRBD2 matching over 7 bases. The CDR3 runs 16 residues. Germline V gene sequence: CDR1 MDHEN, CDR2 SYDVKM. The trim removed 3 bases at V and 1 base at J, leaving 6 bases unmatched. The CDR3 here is CASSFLGGSSYNEQFF. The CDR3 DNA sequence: TGTGCCAGCAGTTTTCTTGGCGGGAGTTCCTACAATGAGCAGTTCTTC.

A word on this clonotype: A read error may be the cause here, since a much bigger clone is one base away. The CDR3: CASISGAAYEQYF. For the CDR3, the DNA is TGTGCCAGCATCTCGGGAGCCGCCTACGAGCAGTACTTC. The rearrangement uses TRBV6-2 or TRBV6-3 and TRBJ2-7; tentatively, D is TRBD2 (6 bases). The CDR3 consists of 13 residues. The V gene's germline CDR1 is MNHEY and CDR2 SVGEGT. V was shortened by 7 bases and J by 2 bases, with 12 bases between the two germline ends.

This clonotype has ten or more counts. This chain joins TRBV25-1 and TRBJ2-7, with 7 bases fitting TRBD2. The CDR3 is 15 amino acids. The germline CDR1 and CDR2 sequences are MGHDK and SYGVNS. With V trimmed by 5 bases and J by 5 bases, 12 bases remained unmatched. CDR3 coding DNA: TGTGCCAGCAGTCGCGGACTAGTCATCTCGCACGAGCAGTACTTC. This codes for CASSRGLVISHEQYF.

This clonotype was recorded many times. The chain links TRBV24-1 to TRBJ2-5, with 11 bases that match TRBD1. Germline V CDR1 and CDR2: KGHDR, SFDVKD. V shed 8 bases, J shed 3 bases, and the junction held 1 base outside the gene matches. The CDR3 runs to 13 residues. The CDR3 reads CATMGQGEETQYF. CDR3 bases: TGTGCCACCATGGGACAGGGGGAAGAGACCCAGTACTTC.

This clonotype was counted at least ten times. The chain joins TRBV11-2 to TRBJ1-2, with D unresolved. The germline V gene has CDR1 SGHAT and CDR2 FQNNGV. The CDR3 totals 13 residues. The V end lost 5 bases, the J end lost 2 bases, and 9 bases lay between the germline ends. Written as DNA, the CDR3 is TGTGCCAGCAGCGCCTCAGCCAACTATGGCTACACCTTC. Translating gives CASSASANYGYTF.

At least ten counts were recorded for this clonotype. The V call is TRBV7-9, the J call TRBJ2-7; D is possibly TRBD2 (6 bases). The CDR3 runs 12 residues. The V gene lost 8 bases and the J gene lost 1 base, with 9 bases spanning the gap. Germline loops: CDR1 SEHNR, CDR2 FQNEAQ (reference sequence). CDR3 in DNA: TGTGCCAGCGCCCGGGAGTCCTACGAGCAGTACTTC. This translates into CASARESYEQYF.

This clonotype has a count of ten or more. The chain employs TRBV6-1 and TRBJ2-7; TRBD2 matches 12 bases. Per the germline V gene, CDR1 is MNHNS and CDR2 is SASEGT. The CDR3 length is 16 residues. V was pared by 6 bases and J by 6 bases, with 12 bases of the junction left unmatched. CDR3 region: CASRTGLAGLGGEQYF. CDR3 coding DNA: TGTGCCAGCAGGACGGGACTAGCGGGCCTGGGAGGCGAGCAGTACTTC.

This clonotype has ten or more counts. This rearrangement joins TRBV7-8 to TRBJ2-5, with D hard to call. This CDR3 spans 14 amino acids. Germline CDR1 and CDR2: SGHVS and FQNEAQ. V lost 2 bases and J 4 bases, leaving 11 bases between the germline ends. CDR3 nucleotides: TGTGCCAGCAGCTTAAGAAAGAATGGAGAGACCCAGTACTTC. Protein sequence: CASSLRKNGETQYF. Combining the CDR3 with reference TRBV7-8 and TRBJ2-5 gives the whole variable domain GAGVSQSPRYKVAKRGQDVALRCDPISGHVSLFWYQQALGQGPEFLTYFQNEAQLDKSGLPSDRFFAERPEGSVSTLKIQRTQQEDSAVYLCASSLRKNGETQYFGPGTRLLVL.

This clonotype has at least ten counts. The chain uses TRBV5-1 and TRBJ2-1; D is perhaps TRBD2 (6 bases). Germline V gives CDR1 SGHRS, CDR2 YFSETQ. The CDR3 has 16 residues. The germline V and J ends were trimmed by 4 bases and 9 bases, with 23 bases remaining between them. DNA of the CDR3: TGCGCCAGCAGCGGGGATGGAAGACTAGTTTCTGGTGAGCAGTTCTTC. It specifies CASSGDGRLVSGEQFF.

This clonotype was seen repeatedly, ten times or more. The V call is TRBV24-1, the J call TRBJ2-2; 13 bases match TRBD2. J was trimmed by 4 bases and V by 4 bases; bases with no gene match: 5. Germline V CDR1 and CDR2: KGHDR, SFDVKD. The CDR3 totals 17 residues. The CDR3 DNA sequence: TGTGCCACCAGTGACCGGGGACTAGCGGGACTCACCGGGGAGCTGTTTTTT. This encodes CATSDRGLAGLTGELFF.

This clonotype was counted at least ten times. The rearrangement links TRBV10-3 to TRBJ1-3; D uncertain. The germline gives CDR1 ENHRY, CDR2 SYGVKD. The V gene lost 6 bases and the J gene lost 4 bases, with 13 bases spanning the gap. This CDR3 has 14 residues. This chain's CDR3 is CAIRPGLAGNTIYF. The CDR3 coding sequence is TGTGCCATCAGACCTGGACTAGCGGGAAACACCATATATTTT.

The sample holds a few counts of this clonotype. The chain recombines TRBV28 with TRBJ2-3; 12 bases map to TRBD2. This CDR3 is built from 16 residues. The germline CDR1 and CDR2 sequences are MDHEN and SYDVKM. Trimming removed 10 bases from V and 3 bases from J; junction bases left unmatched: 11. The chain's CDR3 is CATLTSGRSGTDTQYF. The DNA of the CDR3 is TGTGCCACCCTGACTAGCGGGAGATCGGGAACAGATACGCAGTATTTT.

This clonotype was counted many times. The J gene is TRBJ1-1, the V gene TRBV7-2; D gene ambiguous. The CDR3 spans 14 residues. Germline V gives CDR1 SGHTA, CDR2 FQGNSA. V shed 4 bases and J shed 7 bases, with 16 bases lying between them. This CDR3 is CASSSIREIGEAFF. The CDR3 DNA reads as TGTGCCAGCAGCTCAATTCGGGAGATCGGTGAAGCTTTCTTT.

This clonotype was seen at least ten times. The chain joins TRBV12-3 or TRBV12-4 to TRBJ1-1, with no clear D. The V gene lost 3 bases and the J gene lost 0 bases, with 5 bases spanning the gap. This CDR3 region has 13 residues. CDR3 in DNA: TGTGCCAGCAGTTTGAGGGTGAACACTGAAGCTTTCTTT. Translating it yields CASSLRVNTEAFF.

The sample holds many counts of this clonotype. Here the CDR3 DNA reads TGTGCCAGCAGCTTTACAGGGTCGGCTGGCTACACCTTC. This translates into CASSFTGSAGYTF. The chain has TRBV13 and TRBJ1-2; TRBD1 might be the D (6 bases). The CDR3 is made up of 13 amino acids. Germline V gives CDR1 PRHDT, CDR2 FYEKMQ (reference sequence). Deletions cut 3 bases from V and 7 bases from J, with 12 bases between.

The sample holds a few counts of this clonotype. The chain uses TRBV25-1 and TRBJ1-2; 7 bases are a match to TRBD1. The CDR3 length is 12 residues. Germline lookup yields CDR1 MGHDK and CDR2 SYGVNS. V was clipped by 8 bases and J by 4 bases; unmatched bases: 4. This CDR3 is CASSTGLYGYTF. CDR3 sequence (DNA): TGTGCCAGCTCGACAGGGCTCTATGGCTACACCTTC.

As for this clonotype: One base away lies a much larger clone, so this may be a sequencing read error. The CDR3 bases are TGCGCCAGCAGCCTGTGGGTTTTCTGGGCAGATACGCAGTATTTT. Amino acids: CASSLWVFWADTQYF. The gene calls are TRBV4-3 and TRBJ2-3; no reliable D call. CDR1 is LGHNA, CDR2 YSLEER, per germline. This CDR3 spans 15 amino acids. V was shortened by 4 bases and J by 4 bases, with 15 bases between the two germline ends.

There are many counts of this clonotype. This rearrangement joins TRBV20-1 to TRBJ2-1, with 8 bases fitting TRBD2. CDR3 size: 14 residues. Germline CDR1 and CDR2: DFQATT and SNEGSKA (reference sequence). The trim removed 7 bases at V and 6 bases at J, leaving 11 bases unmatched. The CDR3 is CSGGQAAGGNEQFF. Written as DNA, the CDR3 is TGCAGTGGCGGCCAGGCGGCGGGAGGCAATGAGCAGTTCTTC.